The 8 T cell receptor beta chains below come from one sample, sequenced in a study of T cells after yellow fever vaccination. TCRdb re-derived calls from the 5' RACE reads in MiXCR, one entry per CDR3 protein. Here the sample spans about 310,000 distinct CDR3 sequences, around 4% being singletons. The sequences come from PBMCs, collected on the day of the yellow fever booster vaccination. The receptors here all came from a man in his late teens or twenties who received the YFV17D yellow fever vaccine.

This clonotype was counted at least ten times. The chain joins TRBV5-1 to TRBJ2-5; D is possibly TRBD2 (5 bases). Germline V gene lookup returns CDR1 SGHRS and CDR2 YFSETQ. This CDR3 has 16 residues. V was pared by 0 bases and J by 3 bases, with 15 bases between. CDR3 DNA sequence: TGCGCCAGCAGCTTGGTGCTAGGAGGTTTCAAAGAGACCCAGTACTTC. Its protein is CASSLVLGGFKETQYF.

This clonotype appeared many times. This sequence joins TRBV5-1 and TRBJ2-5; a weak D match, TRBD2 (5 bases). CDR1 is SGHRS and CDR2 is YFSETQ in the germline V gene. This CDR3 is built from 15 residues. The V gene lost 0 bases and the J gene lost 5 bases, with 14 bases spanning the gap. The chain's CDR3 is CASSLGYPQRETQYF. CDR3 sequence (DNA): TGCGCCAGCAGCTTGGGGTATCCCCAGCGGGAGACCCAGTACTTC.

The chain joins TRBV27 to TRBJ2-2; the D is unclear. With 8 bases removed from V and 4 bases from J, the gap between germline ends came to 8 bases. Germline CDR1 and CDR2: MNHEY and SMNVEV (reference sequence). The CDR3 has 12 residues. CDR3 sequence reads: CASVSGTGELFF. The CDR3 DNA reads TGTGCCAGCGTCTCGGGCACCGGGGAGCTGTTTTTT.

This clonotype has ten or more counts. The gene calls are TRBV7-9 and TRBJ1-1; D may be TRBD1 (6 bases). V was trimmed by 1 base and J by 2 bases, leaving 20 bases between them. Per the germline V gene, CDR1 is SEHNR and CDR2 is FQNEAQ (reference sequence). The CDR3 length is 18 residues. The CDR3 sequence is CASSLGPDRPEDNTEAFF. The CDR3 region has the DNA TGTGCCAGCAGCTTAGGGCCTGACAGGCCCGAGGATAACACTGAAGCTTTCTTT.

This clonotype was seen many times. The chain carries TRBV6-5 and TRBJ2-1; either TRBD1 or TRBD2 may fit D (5 bases each). The germline V gene encodes CDR1 MNHEY and CDR2 SVGAGI. The germline V and J ends were trimmed by 5 bases and 4 bases, with 15 bases remaining between them. The CDR3 spans 15 residues. The CDR3, as DNA: TGTGCCAGCAGTCGGGACCCTGTATCTTACAATGAGCAGTTCTTC. Its translation: CASSRDPVSYNEQFF.

At least ten counts were recorded for this clonotype. The rearrangement joins TRBV20-1 to TRBJ2-7, with no clear D. The germline gives CDR1 DFQATT, CDR2 SNEGSKA (reference sequence). The V and J ends lost 1 base and 5 bases respectively, with 12 bases between them. The CDR3 covers 13 residues. The DNA of the CDR3 is TGCAGTGCTAGAGTAACGGCCGGTAACGAGCAGTACGTC. Protein product: CSARVTAGNEQYV.

In its sample, this clonotype was seen many times. The chain uses TRBV29-1 and TRBJ2-3; D gene unclear. The germline CDR1 and CDR2 sequences are SQVTM and ANQGSEA. This CDR3 is built from 11 residues. V was pared by 8 bases and J by 4 bases, with 10 bases between. The CDR3 nucleotides are TGCAGCCTCATCTTTGCAGATACGCAGTATTTT. Amino acid sequence: CSLIFADTQYF.

The chain employs TRBV7-2 and TRBJ2-2; 12 bases line up with TRBD2. The V gene end was trimmed by 5 bases and the J gene end by 4 bases; junction bases not matched to a gene: 5. This CDR3 has 16 residues. CDR1 is SGHTA, CDR2 FQGNSA, per germline. CDR3 sequence (DNA): TGTGCCAGCAGCCCCTCTAGCGGGGGGGTCACCGGGGAGCTGTTTTTT. This translates into CASSPSSGGVTGELFF. Full variable domain (outside the CDR3, taken from reference TRBV7-2 and TRBJ2-2): GAGVSQSPSNKVTEKGKDVELRCDPISGHTALYWYRQSLGQGLEFLIYFQGNSAPDKSGLPSDRFSAERTGGSVSTLTIQRTQQEDSAVYLCASSPSSGGVTGELFFGEGSRLTVL.